A single sample gave rise to the 19 T cell receptor beta chains below, sequenced in a study of blood T cell repertoires in COVID-19. The assay was immunoSEQ multiplex PCR, and TCRdb's table has in-frame clones only and misses some. Of around 100,000 clones listed, more than 65% were seen once; the top ten hold 9.5% to 13%. Sequenced input: peripheral blood. The receptors here all came from a woman between 65 and 79 years old with acute or convalescent COVID-19.

The rearrangement uses TRBV12-3 or TRBV12-4 and TRBJ1-4, with TRBD1 matching over 9 bases. The CDR3 runs to 12 residues. After removal of 8 bases from V and 6 bases from J, the junction contained 1 base not matched to a gene. CDR3 in amino acids: CASGQGYEKLFF. In nucleotides, the CDR3 is TGTGCCAGCGGACAGGGGTATGAAAAACTGTTTTTT.

Only one count was recorded for this clone. The chain links TRBV2 to TRBJ1-5; D is uncertain. CDR1 is SNHLY, CDR2 FYNNEI, per germline. This CDR3 is built from 13 residues. With 3 bases removed from V and 4 bases from J, the gap between germline ends came to 7 bases. The chain's CDR3 is CASSDQQNQPQHF. The CDR3 coding sequence is TGTGCCAGCAGTGACCAACAAAATCAGCCCCAGCATTTT.

The chain couples TRBV5-4 to TRBJ1-1; D unresolved. V was trimmed by 2 bases and J by 1 base, leaving 9 bases between them. The CDR3 is 14 residues long. The V gene's germline CDR1 is SGHNT and CDR2 YYREEE (reference sequence). In DNA, the CDR3 is TGTGCCAGCAGCTTTACCAGCGGGAACACTGAAGCTTTCTTT. Its protein product is CASSFTSGNTEAFF.

The chain uses TRBV15 and TRBJ1-3; D not resolved. Germline assignment: CDR1 LNHNV and CDR2 YYDKDF (reference sequence). CDR3 length: 15 amino acids. Trimming removed 0 bases at V and 0 bases at J, with 6 bases between. The CDR3 DNA is TGTGCCACCAGCAGAGAAACAGACTCTGGAAACACCATATATTTT. It codes for CATSRETDSGNTIYF.

As concerns this clone: Other nucleotide sequences in the sample specify the same CDR3. The rearrangement uses TRBV6-5 and TRBJ1-5; no clear D. CDR1 MNHEY and CDR2 SVGAGI come from the germline V gene. This CDR3 is 13 amino acids long. V lost 5 bases and J 3 bases, leaving 8 bases between the germline ends. CDR3 DNA: TGTGCCAGCAGTCCGGGGAACAATCAGCCCCAGCATTTT. Translating gives CASSPGNNQPQHF.

V and J are TRBV7-6 and TRBJ2-6, with D hard to call. Germline assignment: CDR1 SGHVS and CDR2 FNYEAQ. Trimming took off 0 bases at V and 4 bases at J, with 16 bases between the two ends. This CDR3 contains 18 residues. The CDR3: CASSLAGPREAGANVLTF. The DNA of the CDR3 is TGTGCCAGCAGCTTAGCAGGTCCCCGAGAGGCCGGGGCCAACGTCCTGACTTTC. The variable domain in full, with the rest retrieved from reference TRBV7-6 and TRBJ2-6, is GAGVSQSPRYKVTKRGQDVALRCDPISGHVSLYWYRQALGQGPEFLTYFNYEAQQDKSGLPNDRFSAERPEGSISTLTIQRTEQRDSAMYRCASSLAGPREAGANVLTFGAGSRLTVL.

J is TRBJ1-2 and V is TRBV28; 7 bases line up with TRBD1. Losses at the gene ends were 6 bases for V and 8 bases for J; bases not matched to a gene: 9. The length of the CDR3 is 13 residues. Germline V gene lookup returns CDR1 MDHEN and CDR2 SYDVKM. This CDR3 is CASSPDRVGGYTF. DNA for the CDR3: TGTGCCAGCAGCCCCGACAGGGTGGGCGGCTACACCTTC.

This chain uses TRBV18 with TRBJ2-7; D is unclear. Germline-derived CDR1 and CDR2 are KGHSH and LQKENI. Trimming shortened V by 2 bases and J by 3 bases, and 8 bases separated the two germline ends. The CDR3 is 13 amino acids. CDR3 in DNA: TGTGCCAGCTCACCAGGCCAGAACTACGAGCAGTACTTC. It codes for CASSPGQNYEQYF.

Only a few counts were recorded for this clone. The chain links TRBV6-1 to TRBJ2-7; 10 nucleotides align to TRBD1. Trimming at V came to 0 bases and at J to 4 bases, leaving 6 bases not matched to a gene. Looked up from germline, CDR1 is MNHNS and CDR2 is SASEGT. The CDR3 sequence is 16 residues long. Here the CDR3 reads CASSEALDRGLYEQYF. The CDR3, as DNA: TGTGCCAGCAGTGAAGCGCTCGACAGGGGGCTTTACGAGCAGTACTTC.

The rearrangement uses TRBV6-1 and TRBJ1-6, with TRBD1 as a possible D gene (5 bases). The germline V and J ends were trimmed by 2 bases and 0 bases, with 8 bases remaining between them. CDR1 and CDR2 from the germline V gene are MNHNS and SASEGT. The CDR3 has 16 residues. The CDR3 bases are TGTGCCAGCAGTGAACGGGGGAGCTCCTATAATTCACCCCTCCACTTT. Its protein product is CASSERGSSYNSPLHF.

V usage is TRBV10-3 and J usage is TRBJ2-3; the match to TRBD1 covers 7 bases. This CDR3 comprises 16 residues. The junction had 11 bases not matched to a gene; V was cut back by 2 bases and J by 6 bases. CDR1 and CDR2 from the germline V gene are ENHRY and SYGVKD. CDR3 sequence reads: CAISEPGDSWGDTQYF. The CDR3 DNA follows: TGTGCCATCAGTGAGCCCGGGGACAGCTGGGGGGATACGCAGTATTTT.

Only one count was recorded for this clone. The chain uses TRBV5-1 and TRBJ2-2; D may be TRBD2 (5 bases). The V gene's germline CDR1 is SGHRS and CDR2 YFSETQ. The V end was cut by 0 bases, the J end by 7 bases, with 19 bases between. This CDR3 has 17 residues. The CDR3 spells CASSLAGETDSSGELFF. CDR3 nucleotides: TGCGCCAGCAGCTTGGCCGGGGAAACAGACTCTAGCGGGGAGCTGTTTTTT.

This chain uses TRBV7-2 with TRBJ2-7; D is undetermined. Germline V gene data show CDR1 as SGHTA and CDR2 as FQGNSA. CDR3 length: 14 amino acids. V was clipped by 1 base and J by 3 bases, with 10 bases between them. The CDR3 is CASSLEAQIYEQYV. For the CDR3, the DNA is TGTGCCAGCAGCTTAGAGGCACAGATCTACGAGCAGTACGTC.

The chain couples TRBV28 to TRBJ1-2, with TRBD1 matching over 9 bases. V shed 4 bases and J 2 bases; nucleotides not matched to a gene: 5. Germline V gene sequence: CDR1 MDHEN, CDR2 SYDVKM. The CDR3 runs 15 residues. CDR3: CASSSLQGANYGYTF. In nucleotides, the CDR3 is TGTGCCAGCAGTTCGCTACAGGGGGCGAACTATGGCTACACCTTC.

V usage is TRBV23-1 and J usage is TRBJ1-2; D unclear. TRBV23-1 is identified as an open reading frame with a role that is uncertain. With 4 bases removed from V and 8 bases from J, the gap between germline ends came to 20 bases. The CDR3 runs 15 residues. In DNA form, the CDR3 reads TGCGCCAGCAGTCCCGAAGGGAGACCCGTCGGAGGCTACACCTTC. Translation: CASSPEGRPVGGYTF.

This clone was seen only a few times. J is TRBJ1-1 and V is TRBV6-5; no firm D call. This CDR3 is built from 12 residues. Trimming removed 5 bases from V and 2 bases from J, with 6 bases in between. Per germline, CDR1 MNHEY and CDR2 SVGAGI. As DNA, the CDR3 is TGTGCCAGCAGTACTGTCAACACTGAAGCTTTCTTT. Encoded protein: CASSTVNTEAFF.

This clone has more than one count but fewer than ten. The germline gene is not matched at one end of the junction; a read error may be the cause. This chain uses TRBV5-8 with TRBJ1-5; D is unclear. The CDR3 is 13 residues long. CDR1 and CDR2 from the germline V gene are SGHTS and YDEGEE. The CDR3 DNA follows: TGTGCCAGCAGATTGGCAGGTAATCAGCCCCAGCATTTT. As protein: CASRLAGNQPQHF.

CDR3: CASSTWDRGSNQPQHF. The CDR3 bases are TGTGCCAGCAGTACATGGGACAGGGGAAGCAATCAGCCCCAGCATTTT. The chain couples TRBV6-2 or TRBV6-3 to TRBJ1-5; 10 positions match TRBD1. Trimming at V came to 5 bases and at J to 1 base, leaving 5 bases not matched to a gene. From germline, CDR1 is MNHEY and CDR2 SVGEGT. CDR3 length: 16 residues.

This clone was counted a single time. This chain connects TRBV10-2 to TRBJ2-2; 12 nucleotides agree with TRBD2. CDR1 and CDR2 from the germline V gene are WSHSY and SAAADI. This CDR3 contains 14 residues. Losses at the gene ends were 8 bases for V and 6 bases for J; bases not matched to a gene: 4. CDR3 sequence: CASLLAGGAGELFF. Here the CDR3 DNA reads TGCGCCAGCCTACTAGCGGGGGGCGCCGGGGAGCTGTTTTTT.